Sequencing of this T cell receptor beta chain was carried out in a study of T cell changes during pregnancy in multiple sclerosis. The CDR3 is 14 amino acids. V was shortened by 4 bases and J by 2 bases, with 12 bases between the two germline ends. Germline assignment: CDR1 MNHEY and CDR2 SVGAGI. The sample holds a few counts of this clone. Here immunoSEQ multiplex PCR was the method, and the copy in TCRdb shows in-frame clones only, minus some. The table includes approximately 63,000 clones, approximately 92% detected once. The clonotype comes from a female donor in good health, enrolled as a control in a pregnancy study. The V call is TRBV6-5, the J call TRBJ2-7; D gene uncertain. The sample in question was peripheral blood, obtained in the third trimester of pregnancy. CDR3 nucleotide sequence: TGTGCCAGCAGTTCCACATACAGTACCTACGAGCAGTACTTC. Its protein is CASSSTYSTYEQYF.